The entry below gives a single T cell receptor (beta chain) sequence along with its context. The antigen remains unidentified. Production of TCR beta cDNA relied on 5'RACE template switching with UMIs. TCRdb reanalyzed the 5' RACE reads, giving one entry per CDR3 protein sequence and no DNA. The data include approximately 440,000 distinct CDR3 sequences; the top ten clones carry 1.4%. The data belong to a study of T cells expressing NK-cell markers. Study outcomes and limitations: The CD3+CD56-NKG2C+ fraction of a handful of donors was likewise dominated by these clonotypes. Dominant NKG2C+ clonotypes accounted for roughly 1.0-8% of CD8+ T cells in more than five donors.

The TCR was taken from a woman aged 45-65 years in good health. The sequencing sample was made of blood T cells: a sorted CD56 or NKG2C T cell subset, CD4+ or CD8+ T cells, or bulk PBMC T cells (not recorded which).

CDR3 protein: CASSLEISGTGNTIYF. This rearrangement joins TRBV12-3 or TRBV12-4 to TRBJ1-3. CDR3 length: 16 residues.